The 29 T cell receptor beta chains given below trace back to one sample, sequenced in a study of breast tumors, draining lymph nodes, adjacent tissues. TCRdb reprocessed the multiplex PCR reads with MiXCR, giving one entry per CDR3 protein. The profile shows about 300,000 distinct CDR3 sequences, under 35% of them singletons. The lymph nodes were axillary draining lymph nodes from breast cancer patients. The sequencing input was axillary lymph node tissue. The receptors here all came from a female donor with breast cancer. Some clones in this sample may be carry-over from other donors' samples.

This clonotype has more than one count but fewer than ten. The gene calls are TRBV28 and TRBJ2-6; D ambiguous. Germline V CDR1 and CDR2: MDHEN, SYDVKM. The CDR3 sequence is 18 residues long. Trimming took off 1 base at V and 0 bases at J, with 13 bases between the two ends. The CDR3 DNA reads as TGTGCCAGCAGTTTATATCCGCTAATAATCTCTGGGGCCAACGTCCTGACTTTC. This gives the protein CASSLYPLIISGANVLTF.

This clonotype was detected ten times or more. V gene TRBV19 combines with J gene TRBJ1-3; a possible D gene is TRBD1 (5 bases). Trimming left V 5 bases short and J 3 bases short, with 11 bases between. The CDR3 totals 14 residues. CDR1 and CDR2 from the germline V gene are LNHDA and SQIVND (reference sequence). In DNA form, the CDR3 reads TGTGCCAGTAGTCCAAGGGGAGATGGAAACACCATATATTTT. Translation: CASSPRGDGNTIYF.

This clonotype was observed at least ten times. The rearrangement uses TRBV12-3 or TRBV12-4 and TRBJ1-2; D is undetermined. This CDR3 is built from 13 residues. Trimming left V 2 bases short and J 8 bases short, with 12 bases between. CDR3 protein: CASSLYRLRGYTF. The CDR3 DNA sequence: TGTGCCAGCAGTTTATATCGGTTAAGGGGCTACACCTTC.

This clonotype was observed at least ten times. The chain combines TRBV5-1 with TRBJ2-7; D may match TRBD1 or TRBD2 (5 bases each). Germline lookup yields CDR1 SGHRS and CDR2 YFSETQ. The CDR3 covers 15 residues. V lost 0 bases, J lost 2 bases, and 12 bases lay in between. The CDR3 is CASSLVGGWAYEQYF. CDR3 bases: TGCGCCAGCAGCTTGGTTGGGGGTTGGGCCTACGAGCAGTACTTC.

This clonotype turned up a few times. The chain has TRBV11-3 and TRBJ2-7; the D call may be TRBD1 or TRBD2 (5 bases each). The CDR3 is made up of 13 amino acids. Trimming shortened V by 5 bases and J by 2 bases, and 10 bases separated the two germline ends. CDR1 and CDR2 from the germline V gene are SGHNT and YENEEA. DNA of the CDR3: TGTGCCAGCAGCCCAAGAGGGGCCTACGAGCAGTACTTC. Translating gives CASSPRGAYEQYF.

This clonotype was picked up many times. The gene calls are TRBV18 and TRBJ2-5; weak D call: TRBD1 (5 bases). The CDR3 covers 14 residues. Looked up from germline, CDR1 is KGHSH and CDR2 is LQKENI. V shed 8 bases and J shed 4 bases, with 17 bases lying between them. This CDR3 reads CASRLAGMGETQYF. The CDR3 region has the DNA TGTGCCAGCCGGTTGGCAGGGATGGGAGAGACCCAGTACTTC.

This clonotype was seen at least ten times. The CDR3 DNA sequence: TGTGCCAGCAGCTTAGCATCAGTGCCCTACAATGAGCAGTTCTTC. It codes for CASSLASVPYNEQFF. The chain couples TRBV11-1 to TRBJ2-1; D unclear. CDR1 is SGHAT, CDR2 FQDESV, per germline (reference sequence). V was cut by 0 bases and J by 2 bases, with 8 bases left in between. The CDR3 contains 15 residues.

This clonotype was seen repeatedly, ten times or more. The chain couples TRBV9 to TRBJ2-5; 12 positions match TRBD2. CDR1 is SGDLS, CDR2 YYNGEE, per germline. The CDR3 contains 15 residues. Losses at the gene ends were 3 bases for V and 5 bases for J; bases not matched to a gene: 5. CDR3 in amino acids: CASSARLAGGETQYF. The CDR3, as DNA: TGTGCCAGCAGCGCCAGGCTAGCGGGAGGGGAGACCCAGTACTTC.

As to this clonotype: One junction end disagrees with the germline gene, perhaps due to a read error. The rearrangement links TRBV7-9 to TRBJ1-4, with no clear D. Germline assignment: CDR1 SEHNR and CDR2 FQNEAQ (reference sequence). The CDR3 has 15 residues. DNA for the CDR3: TGTGCCAGCAGCTTACTACTAGCGGGAATTGAAAAACAGCTTTTT. Translating it yields CASSLLLAGIEKQLF.

The chain carries TRBV19 and TRBJ1-3; D unclear. The CDR3 has 16 amino acids. CDR1 and CDR2 from the germline V gene are LNHDA and SQIVND (reference sequence). The germline V and J ends were trimmed by 3 bases and 8 bases, with 20 bases remaining between them. The DNA for the CDR3 is TGTGCCAGTAGTATTGGATCGGCAGTGGATGGCTACACCATATATTTT. Translating gives CASSIGSAVDGYTIYF.

This clonotype was detected many times. The chain links TRBV20-1 to TRBJ2-7, with 14 bases fitting TRBD2. The CDR3 loop spans 15 amino acids. J was trimmed by 5 bases and V by 7 bases; bases with no gene match: 10. Germline V gene data show CDR1 as DFQATT and CDR2 as SNEGSKA (reference sequence). This chain's CDR3 is CSEGPTSGRADEQYF. The CDR3 DNA sequence: TGCAGTGAGGGGCCGACTAGCGGGAGGGCCGACGAGCAGTACTTC.

About this clonotype: A much larger clonotype is one base distant, so this may be a read error. V is TRBV20-1 and J is TRBJ2-4; tentative D call: TRBD2 (5 bases). Per germline, CDR1 DFQATT and CDR2 SNEGSKA (reference sequence). This CDR3 spans 12 amino acids. In DNA, the CDR3 is TGCAGTGCTAGGAGGGCCAAAAACATTCCGTACTTC. Amino acid sequence: CSARRAKNIPYF.

Many counts were recorded for this clonotype. CDR3 sequence reads: CASSSLGTGRHNEQFF. The CDR3 DNA is TGTGCCAGCAGTTCCCTCGGGACAGGCCGGCACAATGAGCAGTTCTTC. The chain recombines TRBV6-4 with TRBJ2-1; the match to TRBD1 covers 8 bases. The J segment lost 5 bases and the V segment lost 5 bases, leaving 11 bases of the junction unmatched. The CDR3 is made up of 16 amino acids. CDR1 MRHNA and CDR2 SNTAGT come from the germline V gene.

This clonotype has a count of ten or more. V gene TRBV25-1 combines with J gene TRBJ2-1, with D unresolved. The V gene's germline CDR1 is MGHDK and CDR2 SYGVNS. V was cut by 7 bases and J by 8 bases, with 18 bases left in between. This CDR3 is built from 14 residues. The CDR3 reads CASNLPLGSYEQFF. CDR3 sequence (DNA): TGTGCCAGCAACCTGCCGTTGGGTTCGTATGAGCAGTTCTTC.

There are a few counts of this clonotype. The V gene is TRBV6-1, the J gene TRBJ2-1, with 9 positions matching TRBD1. J was trimmed by 7 bases and V by 5 bases; bases with no gene match: 6. The length of the CDR3 is 14 residues. Germline V gene sequence: CDR1 MNHNS, CDR2 SASEGT. CDR3 in DNA: TGTGCCAGCAGTAAGACAGGGGGTTGGAATGAGCAGTTCTTC. Encoded protein: CASSKTGGWNEQFF.

This clonotype has ten or more counts. The chain is built from TRBV13 and TRBJ2-5; 8 bases agree with TRBD2. With V trimmed by 8 bases and J by 4 bases, 9 bases remained unmatched. CDR1 is PRHDT, CDR2 FYEKMQ, per germline (reference sequence). The CDR3 runs 14 residues. The CDR3 DNA reads TGTGCCAGCCGTTCCGCGGGAGGATCAGAGACCCAGTACTTC. Residues: CASRSAGGSETQYF.

This clonotype was recorded once. The chain links TRBV15 to TRBJ1-4, with D possibly TRBD1 on 6 matching bases. The CDR3 has 13 residues. V was trimmed by 5 bases and J by 5 bases, leaving 9 bases between them. Germline V lookup: CDR1 LNHNV, CDR2 YYDKDF (reference sequence). CDR3 DNA: TGTGCCACCAGCGGACAGCGGAATGAAAAACTGTTTTTT. Translated: CATSGQRNEKLFF.

This clonotype showed up many times. The V gene is TRBV12-3 or TRBV12-4, the J gene TRBJ2-1; D is ambiguous. V was trimmed by 5 bases and J by 5 bases, leaving 16 bases between them. This CDR3 is built from 15 residues. The CDR3 coding sequence is TGTGCCAGCAGTCATTCCCTGGCCGCAAACAATGAGCAGTTCTTC. Residues: CASSHSLAANNEQFF.

In this sample, this clonotype turned up a few times. This clone may be a read error of a much larger clone one base away. The chain joins TRBV20-1 to TRBJ2-7; 8 positions match TRBD2. Germline V CDR1 and CDR2: DFQATT, SNEGSKA (reference sequence). The CDR3 extends over 15 amino acids. The CDR3 here is CSASPPSGGHYGQYF. DNA of the CDR3: TGCAGTGCTAGCCCCCCAAGCGGGGGACACTACGGGCAGTACTTC.

This clonotype was observed many times. This chain connects TRBV20-1 to TRBJ2-7; 13 nucleotides line up with TRBD2. V was clipped by 6 bases and J by 2 bases; unmatched bases: 7. The CDR3 contains 15 residues. The germline V gene encodes CDR1 DFQATT and CDR2 SNEGSKA (reference sequence). This chain's CDR3 is CSAQELAGGTYEQYF. The CDR3 bases are TGCAGTGCCCAGGAACTAGCGGGAGGGACCTACGAGCAGTACTTC.

The chain carries TRBV6-5 and TRBJ1-2, with 12 positions matching TRBD1. The ends lost 6 bases at V and 8 bases at J; junction bases unmatched: 4. CDR3 size: 13 residues. Per the germline V gene, CDR1 is MNHEY and CDR2 is SVGAGI. The CDR3 is CASRPGTGGGYTF. DNA for the CDR3: TGTGCCAGCAGACCCGGGACAGGGGGCGGCTACACCTTC.

The CDR3 sequence: CATSTGGGYNEQFF. The CDR3 nucleotides are TGTGCCACCAGTACAGGGGGCGGTTACAATGAGCAGTTCTTC. The V call is TRBV24-1, the J call TRBJ2-1; TRBD1 matches 9 bases. The CDR3 loop spans 14 amino acids. Trimming took 6 bases from V and 4 from J; bases not matched to a gene: 3. CDR1 and CDR2 (germline): KGHDR, SFDVKD.

This clonotype has ten or more counts. The genes are TRBV10-3 and TRBJ1-2, with a tentative D call TRBD1 (5 bases). CDR3 length equals 14 residues. The germline gives CDR1 ENHRY, CDR2 SYGVKD. V lost 3 bases and J lost 3, with 11 bases in between. CDR3 sequence reads: CAISDQRDHYGYTF. Written as DNA, the CDR3 is TGTGCCATCAGTGATCAGCGGGACCACTATGGCTACACCTTC.

The chain combines TRBV24-1 with TRBJ2-1; 8 bases align to TRBD2. Germline loops: CDR1 KGHDR, CDR2 SFDVKD. This CDR3 has 16 residues. The junction had 6 bases not matched to a gene; V was cut back by 0 bases and J by 6 bases. DNA of the CDR3: TGTGCCACCAGTGATTTGGCCGGGAGGGACTGCAATGAGCAGTTCTTC. Protein product: CATSDLAGRDCNEQFF.

Note on this clonotype: With a much larger clone just one base away, this may be a read error. The rearrangement uses TRBV7-2 and TRBJ2-2, with TRBD2 as a possible D gene (5 bases). This CDR3 comprises 14 residues. The germline CDR1 and CDR2 sequences are SGHTA and FQGNSA. Here the CDR3 DNA reads TGTGCCGGCAGCTACGAGGGTCCCACCGGGGAGCTGTTTTTT. Its translation: CAGSYEGPTGELFF. The full variable domain, rest sourced from reference TRBV7-2 and TRBJ2-2, is GAGVSQSPSNKVTEKGKDVELRCDPISGHTALYWYRQSLGQGLEFLIYFQGNSAPDKSGLPSDRFSAERTGGSVSTLTIQRTQQEDSAVYLCAGSYEGPTGELFFGEGSRLTVL.

This clonotype showed up many times. This chain joins TRBV2 and TRBJ2-5, with TRBD2 identical over 9 bases. The CDR3 is made up of 17 amino acids. The J segment lost 1 base and the V segment lost 6 bases, leaving 12 bases of the junction unmatched. Germline values: CDR1 SNHLY, CDR2 FYNNEI. DNA for the CDR3: TGTGCCAGCAGCTCTTTCGGTAGCGGGAGTTCCCAAGAGACCCAGTACTTC. Protein sequence: CASSSFGSGSSQETQYF.

In its sample, this clonotype was seen many times. The rearrangement links TRBV5-6 to TRBJ2-3; TRBD2 matches 8 bases. There are 20 residues in the CDR3. The germline V gene has CDR1 SGHDT and CDR2 YYEEEE. V shed 4 bases, J shed 1 base, and the junction held 20 bases outside the gene matches. CDR3 in amino acids: CASSITSGTREYSGTDTQYF. CDR3 nucleotides: TGTGCCAGCAGCATTACTAGCGGCACTAGGGAATACTCTGGCACAGATACGCAGTATTTT.

This clonotype was seen repeatedly, ten times or more. The chain uses TRBV20-1 and TRBJ2-1; TRBD2 matches 7 bases. Losses at the gene ends were 0 bases for V and 2 bases for J; bases not matched to a gene: 7. CDR3 length: 16 residues. Germline loops: CDR1 DFQATT, CDR2 SNEGSKA (reference sequence). The CDR3 protein is CSARDWRREPYNEQFF. CDR3 nucleotides: TGCAGTGCTAGAGATTGGCGGCGGGAGCCCTACAATGAGCAGTTCTTC.

CDR3 coding DNA: TGTGCCACCAGTGATGGGGGCGGGAGGACCGCCAATGAGCAGTTCTTC. This sequence encodes CATSDGGGRTANEQFF. The rearrangement links TRBV24-1 to TRBJ2-1; TRBD2 matches 8 bases. V lost 3 bases and J lost 6; bases outside the gene matches: 9. The CDR3 is made up of 16 amino acids. The V gene's germline CDR1 is KGHDR and CDR2 SFDVKD.